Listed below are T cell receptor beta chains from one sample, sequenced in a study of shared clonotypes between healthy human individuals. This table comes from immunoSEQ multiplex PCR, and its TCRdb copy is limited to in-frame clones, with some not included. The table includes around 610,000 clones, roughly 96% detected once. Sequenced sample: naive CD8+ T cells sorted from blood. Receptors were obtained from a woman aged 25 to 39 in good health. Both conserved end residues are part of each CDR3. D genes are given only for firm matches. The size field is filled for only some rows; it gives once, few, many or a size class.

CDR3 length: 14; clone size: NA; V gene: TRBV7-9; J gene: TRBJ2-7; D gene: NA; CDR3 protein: CASSPGQGIDEQYF; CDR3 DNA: TGTGCCAGCAGCCCGGGTCAGGGCATCGACGAGCAGTACTTC
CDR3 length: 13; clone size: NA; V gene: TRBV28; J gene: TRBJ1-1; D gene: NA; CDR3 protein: CASAGRGNTEAFF; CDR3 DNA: TGTGCCAGCGCCGGGCGGGGGAACACTGAAGCTTTCTTT
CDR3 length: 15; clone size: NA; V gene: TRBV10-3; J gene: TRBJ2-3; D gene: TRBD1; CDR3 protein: CAISSGTASTDTQYF; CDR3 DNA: TGTGCCATCAGTTCCGGGACAGCTAGCACAGATACGCAGTATTTT
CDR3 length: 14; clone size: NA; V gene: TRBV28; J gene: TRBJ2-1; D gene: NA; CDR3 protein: CASSLLRGVDEQFF; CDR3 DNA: TGTGCCAGCAGTTTACTTCGTGGGGTCGATGAGCAGTTCTTC
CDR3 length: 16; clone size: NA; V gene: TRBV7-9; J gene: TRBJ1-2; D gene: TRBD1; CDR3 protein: CASSFDRAPPNYGYTF; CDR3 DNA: TGTGCCAGCAGCTTCGACAGGGCGCCCCCAAACTATGGCTACACCTTC
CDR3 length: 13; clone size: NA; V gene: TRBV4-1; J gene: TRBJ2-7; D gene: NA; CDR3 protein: CASSQDVEGVPYF; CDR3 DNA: TGCGCCAGCAGCCAAGATGTCGAAGGGGTTCCGTACTTC
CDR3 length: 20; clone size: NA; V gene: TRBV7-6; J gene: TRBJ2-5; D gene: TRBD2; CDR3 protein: CASSSFFHLGTTSAQETQYF; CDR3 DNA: TGTGCCAGCAGCTCATTTTTCCACCTCGGGACGACTAGCGCCCAAGAGACCCAGTACTTC
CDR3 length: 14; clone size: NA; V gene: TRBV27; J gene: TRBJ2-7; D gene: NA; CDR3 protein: CASSPDRGGYEQYF; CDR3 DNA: TGTGCCAGCAGTCCCGATCGGGGAGGCTACGAGCAGTACTTC
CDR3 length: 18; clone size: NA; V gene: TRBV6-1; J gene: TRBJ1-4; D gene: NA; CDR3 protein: CASSEAEEGVATNEKLFF; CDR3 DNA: TGTGCCAGCAGTGAAGCTGAGGAGGGAGTTGCAACTAATGAAAAACTGTTTTTT
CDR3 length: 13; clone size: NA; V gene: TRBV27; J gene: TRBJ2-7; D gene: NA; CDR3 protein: CASSLHSSYEQYF; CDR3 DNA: TGTGCCAGCAGTTTACACTCGTCCTACGAGCAGTACTTC
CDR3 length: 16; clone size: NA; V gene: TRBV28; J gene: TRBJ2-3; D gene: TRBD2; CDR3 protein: CASSLKLAGIEDTQYF; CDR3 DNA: TGTGCCAGCAGCCTTAAACTAGCGGGAATTGAAGATACGCAGTATTTT
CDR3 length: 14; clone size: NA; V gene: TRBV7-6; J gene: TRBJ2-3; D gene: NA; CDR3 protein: CASSLAGEGDTQYF; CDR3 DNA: TGTGCCAGCAGCTTAGCAGGGGAAGGGGATACGCAGTATTTT
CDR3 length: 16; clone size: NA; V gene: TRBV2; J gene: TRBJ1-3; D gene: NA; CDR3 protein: CASNEGGSNSGNTIYF; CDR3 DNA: TGTGCCAGCAACGAGGGCGGGTCGAACTCTGGAAACACCATATATTTT
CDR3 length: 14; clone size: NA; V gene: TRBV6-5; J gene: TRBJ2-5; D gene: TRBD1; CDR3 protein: CASSTWDRQETQYF; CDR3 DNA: TGTGCCAGCAGCACTTGGGACAGACAAGAGACCCAGTACTTC
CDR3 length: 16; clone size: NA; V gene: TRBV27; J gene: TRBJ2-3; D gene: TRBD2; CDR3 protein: CASSLVLAGGTDTQYF; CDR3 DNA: TGTGCCAGCAGTTTAGTCCTAGCGGGAGGCACAGATACGCAGTATTTT
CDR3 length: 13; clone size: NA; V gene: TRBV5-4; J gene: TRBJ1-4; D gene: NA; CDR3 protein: CASSLETNEKLFF; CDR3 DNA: TGTGCCAGCAGCTTGGAAACCAATGAAAAACTGTTTTTT
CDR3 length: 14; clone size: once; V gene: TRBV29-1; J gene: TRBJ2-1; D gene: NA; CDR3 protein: CSVVTGNTYNEQFF; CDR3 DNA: TGCAGCGTTGTTACAGGTAATACCTACAATGAGCAGTTCTTC
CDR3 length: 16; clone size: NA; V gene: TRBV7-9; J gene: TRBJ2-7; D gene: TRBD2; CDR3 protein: CASSLAGLAKPYEQYF; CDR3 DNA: TGTGCCAGCAGCTTAGCGGGACTAGCAAAACCCTACGAGCAGTACTTC
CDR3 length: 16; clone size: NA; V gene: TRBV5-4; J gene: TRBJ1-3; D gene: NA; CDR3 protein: CASSWGLGGRRNTIYF; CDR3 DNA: TGTGCCAGCAGCTGGGGACTGGGCGGACGAAGAAACACCATATATTTT
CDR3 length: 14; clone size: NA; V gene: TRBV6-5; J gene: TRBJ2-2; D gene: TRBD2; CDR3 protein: CASSPGLGTGELFF; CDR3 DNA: TGTGCCAGCAGTCCGGGACTAGGCACCGGGGAGCTGTTTTTT
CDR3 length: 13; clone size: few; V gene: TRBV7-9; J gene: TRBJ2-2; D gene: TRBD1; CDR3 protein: CAFEDREAGELFF; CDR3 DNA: TGTGCCTTCGAGGACAGGGAAGCCGGGGAGCTGTTTTTT
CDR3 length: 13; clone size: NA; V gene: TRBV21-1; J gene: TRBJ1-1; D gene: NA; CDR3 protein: CAEKGGSNTEAFF; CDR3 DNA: TGTGCCGAAAAGGGGGGATCGAACACTGAAGCTTTCTTT
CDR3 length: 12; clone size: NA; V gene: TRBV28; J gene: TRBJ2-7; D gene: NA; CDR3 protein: CASSLLWREQYF; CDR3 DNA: TGTGCCAGCAGTTTATTGTGGCGCGAGCAGTACTTC
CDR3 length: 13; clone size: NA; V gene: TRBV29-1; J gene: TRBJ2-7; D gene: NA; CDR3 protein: CSVVSVDSYEQYF; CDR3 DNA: TGCAGCGTTGTGTCTGTGGACTCCTACGAGCAGTACTTC
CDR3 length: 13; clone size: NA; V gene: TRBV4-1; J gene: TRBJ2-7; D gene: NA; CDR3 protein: CASSQVLAYEQYF; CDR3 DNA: TGCGCCAGCAGCCAAGTCTTGGCCTACGAGCAGTACTTC
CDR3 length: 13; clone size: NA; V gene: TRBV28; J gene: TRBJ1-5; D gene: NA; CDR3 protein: CASSTDSNQPQHF; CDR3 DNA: TGTGCCAGCAGCACAGATAGCAATCAGCCCCAGCATTTT
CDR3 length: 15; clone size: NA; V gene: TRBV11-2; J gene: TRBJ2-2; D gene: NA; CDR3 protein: CASSLLQGLFGELFF; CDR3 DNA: TGTGCCAGCAGCCTTTTACAGGGTTTATTTGGGGAGCTGTTTTTT
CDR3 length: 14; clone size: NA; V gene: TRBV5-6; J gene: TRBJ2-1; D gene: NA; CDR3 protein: CASSLELDYNEQFF; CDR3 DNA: TGTGCCAGCAGCTTGGAACTAGATTACAATGAGCAGTTCTTC
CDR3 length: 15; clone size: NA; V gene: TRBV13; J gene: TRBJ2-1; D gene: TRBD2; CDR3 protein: CASSEGLAGPGEQFF; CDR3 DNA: TGTGCCAGCAGTGAGGGGCTAGCGGGTCCCGGGGAGCAGTTCTTC
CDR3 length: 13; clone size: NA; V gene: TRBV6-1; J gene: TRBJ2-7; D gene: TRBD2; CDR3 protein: CASSGSGSYEQYF; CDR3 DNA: TGTGCCAGCAGTGGAAGCGGGAGCTACGAGCAGTACTTC
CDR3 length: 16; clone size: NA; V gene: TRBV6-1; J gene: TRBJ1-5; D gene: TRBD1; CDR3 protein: CASSGMDRVLGQPQHF; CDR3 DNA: TGTGCCAGCAGTGGGATGGACAGGGTTCTAGGACAGCCCCAGCATTTT
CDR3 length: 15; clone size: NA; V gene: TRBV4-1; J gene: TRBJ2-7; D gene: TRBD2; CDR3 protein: CASSEAGGFQGEQYF; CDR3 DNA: TGCGCCAGCAGCGAAGCGGGGGGGTTTCAAGGGGAGCAGTACTTC
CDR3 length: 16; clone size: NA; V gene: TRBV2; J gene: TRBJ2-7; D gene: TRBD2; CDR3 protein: CASSEVLREVSYEQYF; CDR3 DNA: TGTGCCAGCAGTGAAGTCCTGCGGGAGGTCTCCTACGAGCAGTACTTC
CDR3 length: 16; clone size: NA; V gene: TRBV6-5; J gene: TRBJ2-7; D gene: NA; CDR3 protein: CASSYSGGGLGDEQYF; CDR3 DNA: TGTGCCAGCAGTTACTCGGGTGGGGGTCTTGGCGACGAGCAGTACTTC
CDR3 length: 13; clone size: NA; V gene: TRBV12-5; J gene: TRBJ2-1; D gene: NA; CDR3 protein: CASGLGLWEKQFF; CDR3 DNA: TGTGCTAGTGGTTTGGGTTTGTGGGAGAAGCAGTTCTTC
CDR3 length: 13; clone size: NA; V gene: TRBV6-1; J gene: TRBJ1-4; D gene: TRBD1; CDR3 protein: CASSLTGDEKLFF; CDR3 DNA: TGTGCCAGCAGCTTAACAGGGGATGAAAAACTGTTTTTT
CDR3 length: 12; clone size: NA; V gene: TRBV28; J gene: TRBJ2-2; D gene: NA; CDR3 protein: CASSLWTGELFF; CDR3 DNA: TGTGCCAGCAGTTTATGGACCGGGGAGCTGTTTTTT
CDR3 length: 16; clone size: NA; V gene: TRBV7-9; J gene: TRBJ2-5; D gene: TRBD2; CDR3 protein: CASSLGLAGDTGTQYF; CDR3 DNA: TGTGCCAGCAGCTTAGGGCTAGCGGGAGATACTGGGACCCAGTACTTC
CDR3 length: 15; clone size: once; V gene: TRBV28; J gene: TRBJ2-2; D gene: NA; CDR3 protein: CASSFSADWTGELFF; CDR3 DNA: TGTGCCAGCAGTTTTTCCGCTGATTGGACCGGGGAGCTGTTTTTT
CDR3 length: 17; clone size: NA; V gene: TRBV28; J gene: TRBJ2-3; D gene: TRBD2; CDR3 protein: CASSSTINSGRRDTQYF; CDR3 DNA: TGTGCCAGCAGTTCCACGATTAATAGCGGGAGGCGGGATACGCAGTATTTT
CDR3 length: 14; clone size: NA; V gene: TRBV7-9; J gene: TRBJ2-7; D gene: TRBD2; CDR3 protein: CASSPSGRTYEQYF; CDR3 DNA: TGTGCCAGCAGCCCTAGCGGGAGGACCTACGAGCAGTACTTC
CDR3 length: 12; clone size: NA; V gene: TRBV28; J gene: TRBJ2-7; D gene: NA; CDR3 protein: CASRPGPWEQYF; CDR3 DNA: TGTGCCAGCAGGCCAGGACCCTGGGAGCAGTACTTC
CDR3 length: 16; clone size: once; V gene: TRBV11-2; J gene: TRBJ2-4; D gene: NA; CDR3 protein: CASSPSSVSSKNIQYF; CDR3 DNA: TGTGCCAGCAGCCCCAGTTCGGTATCGTCCAAAAACATTCAGTACTTC
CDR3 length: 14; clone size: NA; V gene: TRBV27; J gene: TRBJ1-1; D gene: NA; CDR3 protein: CASRTVRGNTEAFF; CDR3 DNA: TGTGCCAGTAGGACAGTTCGTGGGAACACTGAAGCTTTCTTT